The sequence of this T cell receptor (beta chain) was determined in a study of response to subunit inactivated influenza vaccine (dated by TCRdb to between 2017 and 2018). Regarding the complete study: Deep quantitative profiling of the T cell receptor repertoire was used in the study to follow responses to a trivalent subunit inactivated influenza vaccine.

Results the study describes overall, beyond this receptor: It was suggested by the authors that each seasonal influenza vaccination may recruit only a limited number of new T cells.

Libraries were made using RT-PCR. The instrument was an Illumina HiSeq 2500. TCRdb reran the public reads through fastp at Q25 and MiXCR, keeping productive beta chains. Every CDR3 protein is listed once, alongside the most common genes and DNA of its rows. The sample table holds a few hundred thousand distinct CDR3 sequences, of which roughly 15% were seen once. In total, the top ten clones hold more than 9.5% of the sample. Turning to this clonotype: The specificity of this receptor is unknown. Nothing much larger sits one base from this clone, and base qualities are not available.

CDR1 and CDR2, looked up from the germline V gene, are LGHNA and YNFKEQ. Germline trimming amounts to 4 bases on V and 10 bases on J, with 0 as the count of junction bases outside the gene matches. The CDR3 runs 11 amino acids, cysteine and phenylalanine included. Kept here is only the CDR3 DNA, which spans 33 bases and is read in frame from base 1. The sample was PBMCs from blood, taken 11 to 12 days after vaccination. This TCR derives from a man aged 45-65 years who received an inactivated influenza vaccine. Donor details come from another sample of the same person, matched by shared clones. The receptor chain draws on TRBV4-2 and TRBJ2-1, with TRBD2 matching 8 junction bases. The sequence in DNA is TGTGCCAGCAGCCGGACTAGCGAGCAGTTCTTC. This is translated as CASSRTSEQFF.